This passage covers 15 T cell receptor beta chains from one sample sequenced in a study of blood T cells in healthy people across ages. The authors ran a second PCR of roughly 6 to 12 cycles using a sample-barcoded 5' primer and a J-beta primer mix. TCRdb re-called the 5' RACE reads with MiXCR, one entry per CDR3 protein. The data contain around 750,000 distinct CDR3 sequences, roughly 50% of them singletons. The sample consisted of blood. The receptors shown here come from an older man in good health.

The chain combines TRBV29-1 with TRBJ2-1; 11 positions match TRBD2. The CDR3 is 15 amino acids. Germline CDR1 SQVTM, CDR2 ANQGSEA. The junction had 5 bases not matched to a gene; V was cut back by 7 bases and J by 0 bases. DNA of the CDR3: TGCAGCGGGCAACTAGCGGGGGCCTCCTACAATGAGCAGTTCTTC. Protein product: CSGQLAGASYNEQFF.

This sequence joins TRBV28 and TRBJ1-5, with D tentatively TRBD1 (6 bases). Trimming took 7 bases from V and 4 from J, leaving 17 bases between them. Germline CDR1 MDHEN, CDR2 SYDVKM. CDR3 length: 15 residues. Here the CDR3 DNA reads TGTGCCAGCAACCAAGTGGTAGGGGGGAATCAGCCCCAGCATTTT. It is translated as CASNQVVGGNQPQHF.

CDR3 in amino acids: CASSSPGSTSYEQYF. The CDR3 bases are TGCGCCAGCAGTTCTCCAGGGTCGACCTCCTACGAGCAGTACTTC. V and J are TRBV10-2 and TRBJ2-4; tentatively, D is TRBD1 (5 bases). The better agreement between TRBJ2-7 and the DNA end casts doubt on the J call. In germline, CDR1 is WSHSY, CDR2 SAAADI. The length of the CDR3 is 15 residues.

As concerns this clonotype: This could be a read error, since a much larger clone is one nucleotide away. This chain links TRBV25-1 with TRBJ2-6; TRBD1 aligns across 8 bases. J was trimmed by 1 base and V by 3 bases; bases with no gene match: 5. Germline loops: CDR1 MGHDK, CDR2 SYGVNS. The CDR3 runs 17 residues. The CDR3 coding sequence is TGTGCCAGCAGTGAGATGGACAGGGCGTCTGGGGCCAACGTCCTGACTTTC. It specifies CASSEMDRASGANVLTF.

This clonotype was picked up one time. The V and J genes are TRBV14 and TRBJ2-7; a possible D gene is TRBD2 (5 bases). V gave up 3 bases and J gave up 7 bases, with 16 bases separating them. Germline V gives CDR1 SGHDN, CDR2 FVKESK. This CDR3 is built from 14 residues. CDR3 nucleotides: TGTGCCAGCAGCCATCCGGAGGCCTACAATGAGCAGTACTTC. It specifies CASSHPEAYNEQYF.

This clonotype was observed a handful of times. The J gene is TRBJ2-5, the V gene TRBV5-1; D might be TRBD2 (5 bases). The CDR3 length is 15 residues. Trimming cost V 4 bases and J 2 bases, with 15 bases left between them. The germline CDR1 and CDR2 sequences are SGHRS and YFSETQ. The DNA for the CDR3 is TGCGCCAGCAGCACCATTGGACTCCGTCAAGAGACCCAGTACTTC. It yields the protein CASSTIGLRQETQYF.

This clonotype was found many times. The V call is TRBV5-1, the J call TRBJ2-1; TRBD1 aligns across 7 bases. The CDR3 loop spans 15 amino acids. Germline values: CDR1 SGHRS, CDR2 YFSETQ. J was trimmed by 0 bases and V by 6 bases; bases with no gene match: 6. Here the CDR3 DNA reads TGCGCCAGCACCCCGGGACAGAGCTCCTACAATGAGCAGTTCTTC. Protein: CASTPGQSSYNEQFF.

The V and J genes are TRBV7-9 and TRBJ2-2; 10 positions match TRBD2. The germline CDR1 and CDR2 sequences are SEHNR and FQNEAQ (reference sequence). The CDR3 totals 16 residues. After removal of 6 bases from V and 1 base from J, the junction contained 5 bases not matched to a gene. The CDR3, as DNA: TGTGCCAGCAGACAAGCTAGCGGGAGGAACACCGGGGAGCTGTTTTTT. It encodes CASRQASGRNTGELFF.

The CDR3 nucleotides are TGTGCCAGCAGCAGACGAACTAGCGGGAGGATTGAGAGATACGCGTATTTT. Translated: CASSRRTSGRIERYAYF. This chain joins TRBV3-1 and TRBJ2-3; TRBD2 agrees at 12 bases. The junction had 20 bases not matched to a gene; V was cut back by 5 bases and J by 14 bases. The CDR3 totals 17 residues. The germline V gene encodes CDR1 LGHDT and CDR2 YNNKEL (reference sequence).

The chain combines TRBV7-8 with TRBJ2-3; possibly TRBD2 for D (7 bases). Looked up from germline, CDR1 is SGHVS and CDR2 is FQNEAQ. The CDR3 is made up of 16 amino acids. The ends were cut back, 0 bases at V and 1 base at J, with 11 bases in the middle. This CDR3 is CASSLARGRRTDTQYF. The DNA of the CDR3 is TGTGCCAGCAGCTTAGCGCGGGGGCGACGCACAGATACGCAGTATTTT. The full variable domain, its missing parts supplied by reference TRBV7-8 and TRBJ2-3, is GAGVSQSPRYKVAKRGQDVALRCDPISGHVSLFWYQQALGQGPEFLTYFQNEAQLDKSGLPSDRFFAERPEGSVSTLKIQRTQQEDSAVYLCASSLARGRRTDTQYFGPGTRLTVL.

The rearrangement joins TRBV15 to TRBJ2-5; TRBD2 matches at 14 bases. Germline V gene data show CDR1 as LNHNV and CDR2 as YYDKDF (reference sequence). The V and J ends lost 7 bases and 3 bases, in that order; junction bases with no gene match: 4. This CDR3 contains 15 residues. The chain's CDR3 is CATTAGLAGEETQYF. The CDR3 coding sequence is TGTGCCACCACCGCGGGACTAGCGGGAGAAGAGACCCAGTACTTC.

This clonotype was recorded a few times. This chain connects TRBV6-5 to TRBJ2-1; D is ambiguous. The V end was cut by 6 bases, the J end by 0 bases, with 12 bases between. The germline gives CDR1 MNHEY, CDR2 SVGAGI. This CDR3 has 15 residues. CDR3 sequence reads: CASRLGRSSYNEQFF. The DNA of the CDR3 is TGTGCCAGCAGATTAGGACGGAGCTCCTACAATGAGCAGTTCTTC.

This clonotype was seen only a few times. J is TRBJ1-2 and V is TRBV2; weak D call: TRBD1 (6 bases). The CDR3 loop spans 13 amino acids. Trimming stripped 7 bases from V and 0 bases from J, with 9 bases between. Germline V gives CDR1 SNHLY, CDR2 FYNNEI. CDR3 in DNA: TGTGCCAGCACCGACAGGACTAACTATGGCTACACCTTC. Residues: CASTDRTNYGYTF.

V and J are TRBV12-3 or TRBV12-4 and TRBJ2-1, with 7 positions matching TRBD2. The CDR3 sequence is 18 residues long. The J segment lost 4 bases and the V segment lost 3 bases, leaving 15 bases of the junction unmatched. The CDR3 reads CASSFAQGRASGYNEQFF. The CDR3 bases are TGTGCCAGCAGTTTCGCTCAAGGCCGGGCTAGCGGATACAATGAGCAGTTCTTC.

This chain links TRBV29-1 with TRBJ1-2, with TRBD1 identical over 10 bases. V lost 6 bases, J lost 4 bases, and 5 bases stayed unmatched. This CDR3 is 13 amino acids long. Germline V gene data show CDR1 as SQVTM and CDR2 as ANQGSEA. The CDR3: CSVRDRGRYGYTF. The CDR3 bases are TGCAGCGTCCGGGACAGGGGCCGCTATGGCTACACCTTC.